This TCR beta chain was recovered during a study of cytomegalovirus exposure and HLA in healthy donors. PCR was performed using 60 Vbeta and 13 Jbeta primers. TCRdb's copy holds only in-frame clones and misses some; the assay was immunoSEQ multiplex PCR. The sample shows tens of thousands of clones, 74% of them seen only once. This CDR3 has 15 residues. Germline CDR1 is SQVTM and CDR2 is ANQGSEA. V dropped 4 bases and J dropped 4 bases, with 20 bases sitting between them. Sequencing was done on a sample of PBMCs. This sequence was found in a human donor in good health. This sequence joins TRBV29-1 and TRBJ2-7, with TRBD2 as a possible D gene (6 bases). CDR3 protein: CSVVRRRGDRYEQYF. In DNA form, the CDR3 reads TGCAGCGTTGTTCGGAGGAGGGGCGATAGGTACGAGCAGTACTTC.